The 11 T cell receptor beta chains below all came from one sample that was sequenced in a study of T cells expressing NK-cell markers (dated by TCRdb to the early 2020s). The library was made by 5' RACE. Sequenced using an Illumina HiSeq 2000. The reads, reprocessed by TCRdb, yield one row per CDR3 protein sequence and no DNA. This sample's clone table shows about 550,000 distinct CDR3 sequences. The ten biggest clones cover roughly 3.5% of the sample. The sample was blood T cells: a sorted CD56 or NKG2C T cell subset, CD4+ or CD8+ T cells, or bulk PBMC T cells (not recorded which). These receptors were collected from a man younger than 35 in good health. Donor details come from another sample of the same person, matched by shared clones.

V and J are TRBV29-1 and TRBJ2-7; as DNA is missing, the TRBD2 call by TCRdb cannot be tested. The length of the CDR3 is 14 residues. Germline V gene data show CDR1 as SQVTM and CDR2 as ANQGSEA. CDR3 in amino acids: CSARRTSGRGEQYF.

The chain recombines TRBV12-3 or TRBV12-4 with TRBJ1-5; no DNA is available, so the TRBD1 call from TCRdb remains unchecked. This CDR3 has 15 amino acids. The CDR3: CASSPGGRVGQPQHF.

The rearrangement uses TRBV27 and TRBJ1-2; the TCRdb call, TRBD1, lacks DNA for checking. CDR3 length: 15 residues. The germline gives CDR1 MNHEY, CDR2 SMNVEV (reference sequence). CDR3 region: CASSTGSPRDYGYTF.

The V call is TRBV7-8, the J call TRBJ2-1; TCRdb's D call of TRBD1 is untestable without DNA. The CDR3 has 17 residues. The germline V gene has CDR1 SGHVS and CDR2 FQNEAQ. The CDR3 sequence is CASSSSHRTGGDNEQFF.

The CDR3 loop is CASSSPVAGVDTQYF. The J gene is TRBJ2-3, the V gene TRBV11-3; TCRdb's D call of TRBD2 is untestable without DNA. Germline values: CDR1 SGHNT, CDR2 YENEEA. The CDR3 covers 15 residues.

The CDR3 protein is CASSLGWDTQYF. J is TRBJ2-3 and V is TRBV12-3 or TRBV12-4. This CDR3 is 12 amino acids long.

The CDR3 reads CAWSVSGQGNEKLFF. This sequence joins TRBV30 and TRBJ1-4; TCRdb gives TRBD1 as the D gene, but with no DNA this cannot be confirmed. Looked up from germline, CDR1 is GTSNPN and CDR2 is SVGIG (reference sequence). There are 15 residues in the CDR3.

The CDR3 is CASSQRGQLYEQYF. V is TRBV14 and J is TRBJ2-7; TCRdb picks TRBD1, but there is no DNA to check that call. Germline CDR1 SGHDN, CDR2 FVKESK. The CDR3 contains 14 residues.

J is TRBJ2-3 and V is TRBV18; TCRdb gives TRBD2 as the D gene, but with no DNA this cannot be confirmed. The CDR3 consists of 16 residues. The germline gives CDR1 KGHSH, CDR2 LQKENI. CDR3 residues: CASSPRVATSTDTQYF.

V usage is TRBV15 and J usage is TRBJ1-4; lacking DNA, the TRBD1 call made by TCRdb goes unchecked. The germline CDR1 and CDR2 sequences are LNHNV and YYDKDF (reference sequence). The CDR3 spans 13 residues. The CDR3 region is CATGETGNEKLFF.

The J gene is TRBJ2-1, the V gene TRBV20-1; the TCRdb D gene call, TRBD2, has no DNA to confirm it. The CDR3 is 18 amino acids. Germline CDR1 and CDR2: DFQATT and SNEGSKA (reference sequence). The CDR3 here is CSASGTTRTSGSYDEQFF.